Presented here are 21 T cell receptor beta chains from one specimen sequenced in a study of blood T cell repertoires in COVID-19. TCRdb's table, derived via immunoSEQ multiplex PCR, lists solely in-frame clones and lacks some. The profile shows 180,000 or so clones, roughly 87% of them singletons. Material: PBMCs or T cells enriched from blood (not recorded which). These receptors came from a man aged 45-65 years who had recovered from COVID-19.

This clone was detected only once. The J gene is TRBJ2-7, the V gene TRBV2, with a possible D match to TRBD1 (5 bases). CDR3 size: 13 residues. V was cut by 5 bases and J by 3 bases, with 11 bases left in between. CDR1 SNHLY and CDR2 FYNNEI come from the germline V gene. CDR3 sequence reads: CASSPGLGYEQYF. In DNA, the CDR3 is TGTGCCAGCAGTCCAGGGCTGGGCTACGAGCAGTACTTC.

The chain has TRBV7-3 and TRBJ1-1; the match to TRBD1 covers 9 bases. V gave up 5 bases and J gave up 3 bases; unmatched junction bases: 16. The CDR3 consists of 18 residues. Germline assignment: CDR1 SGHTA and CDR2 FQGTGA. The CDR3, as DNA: TGTGCCAGCAGCCCTTTTCCGGGACAGGGCGTAGGCGACACTGAAGCTTTCTTT. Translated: CASSPFPGQGVGDTEAFF.

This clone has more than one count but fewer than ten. CDR3 in DNA: TGTGCCAGCAGCCCGAGGACTGTGGGGAACACTGAAGCTTTCTTT. Protein product: CASSPRTVGNTEAFF. This chain uses TRBV7-6 with TRBJ1-1; D is unresolved. Germline V gene data show CDR1 as SGHVS and CDR2 as FNYEAQ. The CDR3 is 15 amino acids. V dropped 5 bases and J dropped 1 base, with 14 bases sitting between them. The variable domain in full, completed from reference TRBV7-6 and TRBJ1-1, reads GAGVSQSPRYKVTKRGQDVALRCDPISGHVSLYWYRQALGQGPEFLTYFNYEAQQDKSGLPNDRFSAERPEGSISTLTIQRTEQRDSAMYRCASSPRTVGNTEAFFGQGTRLTVV.

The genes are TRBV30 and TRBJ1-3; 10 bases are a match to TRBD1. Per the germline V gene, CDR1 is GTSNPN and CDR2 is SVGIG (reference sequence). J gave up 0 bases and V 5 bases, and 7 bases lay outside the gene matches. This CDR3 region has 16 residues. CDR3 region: CAWDGQGVSSGNTIYF. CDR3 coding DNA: TGTGCCTGGGACGGACAGGGGGTGAGCTCTGGAAACACCATATATTTT.

DNA for the CDR3: TGTGCCAGTAGTGATGGGGCAGTGGAGTTAAACCTCTATGGCTACACCTTC. It codes for CASSDGAVELNLYGYTF. The chain has TRBV19 and TRBJ1-2, with D tentatively TRBD1 (5 bases). V lost 5 bases and J 4 bases, leaving 23 bases between the germline ends. This CDR3 has 17 residues. The germline V gene encodes CDR1 LNHDA and CDR2 SQIVND (reference sequence).

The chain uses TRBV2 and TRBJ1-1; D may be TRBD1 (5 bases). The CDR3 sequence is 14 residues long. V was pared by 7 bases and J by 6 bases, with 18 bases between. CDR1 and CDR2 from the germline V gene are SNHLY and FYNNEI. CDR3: CASILRQWSPEAFF. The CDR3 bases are TGTGCCAGCATCTTACGACAGTGGAGCCCTGAAGCTTTCTTT.

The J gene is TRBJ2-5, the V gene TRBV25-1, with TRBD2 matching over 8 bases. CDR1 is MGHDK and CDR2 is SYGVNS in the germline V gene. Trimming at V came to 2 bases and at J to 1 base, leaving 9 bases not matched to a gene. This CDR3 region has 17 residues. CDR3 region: CASSEGSGGTGQETQYF. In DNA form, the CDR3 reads TGTGCCAGCAGTGAAGGGTCGGGGGGGACGGGCCAAGAGACCCAGTACTTC.

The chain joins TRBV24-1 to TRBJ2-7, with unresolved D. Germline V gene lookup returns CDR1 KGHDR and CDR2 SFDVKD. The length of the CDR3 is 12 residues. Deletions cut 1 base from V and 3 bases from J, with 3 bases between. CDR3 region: CATSDFYYEQYF. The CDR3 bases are TGTGCCACCAGTGATTTCTACTACGAGCAGTACTTC.

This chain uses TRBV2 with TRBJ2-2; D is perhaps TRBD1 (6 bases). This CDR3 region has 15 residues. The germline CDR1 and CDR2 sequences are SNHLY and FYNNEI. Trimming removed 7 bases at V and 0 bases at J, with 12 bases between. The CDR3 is CASTRDTANTGELFF. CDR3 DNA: TGTGCCAGCACCCGGGACACTGCGAACACCGGGGAGCTGTTTTTT.

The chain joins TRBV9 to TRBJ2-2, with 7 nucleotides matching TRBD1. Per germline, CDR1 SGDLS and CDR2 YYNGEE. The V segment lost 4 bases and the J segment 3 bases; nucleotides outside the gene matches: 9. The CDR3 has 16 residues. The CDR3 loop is CASSPQTGWDTGELFF. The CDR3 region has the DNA TGTGCCAGCAGCCCTCAGACAGGGTGGGACACCGGGGAGCTGTTTTTT. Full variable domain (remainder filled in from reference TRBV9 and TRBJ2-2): DSGVTQTPKHLITATGQRVTLRCSPRSGDLSVYWYQQSLDQGLQFLIQYYNGEERAKGNILERFSAQQFPDLHSELNLSSLELGDSALYFCASSPQTGWDTGELFFGEGSRLTVL.

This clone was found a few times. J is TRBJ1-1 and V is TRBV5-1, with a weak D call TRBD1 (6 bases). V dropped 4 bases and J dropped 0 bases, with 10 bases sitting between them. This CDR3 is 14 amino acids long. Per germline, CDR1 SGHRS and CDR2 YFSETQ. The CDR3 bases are TGCGCCAGCAGCGGAACAGGGCTGAACACTGAAGCTTTCTTT. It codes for CASSGTGLNTEAFF.

The CDR3: CASSPGSSGNTIYF. CDR3 sequence (DNA): TGCGCCAGCAGCCCAGGTTCCTCTGGAAACACCATATATTTT. The rearrangement links TRBV5-1 to TRBJ1-3; D not resolved. This CDR3 comprises 14 residues. Trimming pared 4 bases from V and 0 bases from J, leaving 8 bases between. Germline CDR1 reads SGHRS; CDR2 reads YFSETQ.

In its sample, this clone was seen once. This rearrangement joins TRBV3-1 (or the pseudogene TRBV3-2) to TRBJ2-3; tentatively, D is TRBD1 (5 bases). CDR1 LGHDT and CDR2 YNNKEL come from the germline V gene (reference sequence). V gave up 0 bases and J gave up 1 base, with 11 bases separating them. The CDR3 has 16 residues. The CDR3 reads CASSQEAGLGTDTQYF. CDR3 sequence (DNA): TGTGCCAGCAGCCAAGAGGCAGGGCTTGGCACAGATACGCAGTATTTT.

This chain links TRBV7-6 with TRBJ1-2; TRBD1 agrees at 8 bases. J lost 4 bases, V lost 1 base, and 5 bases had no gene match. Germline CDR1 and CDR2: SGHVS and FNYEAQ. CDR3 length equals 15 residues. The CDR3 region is CASSLGQGAVYGYTF. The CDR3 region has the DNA TGTGCCAGCAGCTTAGGCCAGGGGGCGGTCTATGGCTACACCTTC.

The CDR3 here is CASSLFRTLAASTDTQYF. The CDR3 coding sequence is TGTGCCAGCAGCTTATTCCGCACACTAGCGGCTAGCACAGATACGCAGTATTTT. The chain recombines TRBV7-2 with TRBJ2-3; TRBD2 aligns across 8 bases. With V trimmed by 2 bases and J by 0 bases, 10 bases remained unmatched. The germline CDR1 and CDR2 sequences are SGHTA and FQGNSA. The CDR3 has 18 amino acids.

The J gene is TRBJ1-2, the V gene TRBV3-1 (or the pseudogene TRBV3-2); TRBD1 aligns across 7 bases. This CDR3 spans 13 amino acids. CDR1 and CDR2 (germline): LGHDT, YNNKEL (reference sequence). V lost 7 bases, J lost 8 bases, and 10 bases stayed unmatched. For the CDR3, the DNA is TGTGCCAGCACTAGCCGCAGGGGGGACGGCTACACCTTC. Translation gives CASTSRRGDGYTF.

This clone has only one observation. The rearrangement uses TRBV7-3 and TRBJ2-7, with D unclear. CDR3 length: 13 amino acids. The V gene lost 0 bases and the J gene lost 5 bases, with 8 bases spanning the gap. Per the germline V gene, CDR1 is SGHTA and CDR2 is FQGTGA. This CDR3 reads CASSLTLRDEQYF. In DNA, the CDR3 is TGTGCCAGCAGCTTAACGTTACGCGACGAGCAGTACTTC.

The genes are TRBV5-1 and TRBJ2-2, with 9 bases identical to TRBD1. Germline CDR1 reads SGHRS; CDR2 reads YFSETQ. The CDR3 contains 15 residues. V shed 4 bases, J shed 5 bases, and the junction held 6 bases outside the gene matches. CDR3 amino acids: CASSPRTGDTGELFF. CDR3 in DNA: TGCGCCAGCAGCCCCCGGACAGGGGATACCGGGGAGCTGTTTTTT.

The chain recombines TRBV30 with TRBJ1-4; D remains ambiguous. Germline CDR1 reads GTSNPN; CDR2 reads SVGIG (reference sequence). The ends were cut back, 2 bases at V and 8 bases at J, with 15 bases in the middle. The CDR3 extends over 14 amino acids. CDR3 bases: TGTGCCTGGAGTCCCGTCACGTCTCGGGAAAAACTGTTTTTT. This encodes CAWSPVTSREKLFF.

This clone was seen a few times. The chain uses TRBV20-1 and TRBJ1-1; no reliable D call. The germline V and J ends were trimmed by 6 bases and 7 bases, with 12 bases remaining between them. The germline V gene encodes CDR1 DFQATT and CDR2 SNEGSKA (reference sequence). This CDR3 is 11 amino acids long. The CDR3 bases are TGCAGTGCGTCCAGATCGAATGAAGCTTTCTTT. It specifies CSASRSNEAFF.

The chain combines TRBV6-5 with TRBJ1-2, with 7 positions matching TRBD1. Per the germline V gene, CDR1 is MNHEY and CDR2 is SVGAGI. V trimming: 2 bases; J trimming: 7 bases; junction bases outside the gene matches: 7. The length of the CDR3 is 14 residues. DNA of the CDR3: TGTGCCAGCAGTTACGCTCAGGGGGTGCGTGGCTACACCTTC. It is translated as CASSYAQGVRGYTF.